This T cell receptor beta chain was identified during a study of early T cells in non-severe SARS-CoV-2 infection. TCRdb used MiXCR to reprocess the 5' RACE reads, holding one entry per CDR3 protein. Of tens of thousands of distinct CDR3 sequences listed, roughly 6% are singletons. Germline-derived CDR1 and CDR2 are SEHNR and FQNEAQ (reference sequence). After removal of 1 base from V and 6 bases from J, the junction contained 9 bases not matched to a gene. This CDR3 spans 16 amino acids. This chain joins TRBV7-9 and TRBJ1-1; 9 bases align to TRBD1. This specimen consisted of whole blood, obtained at baseline. The clonotype originates from an adult who was a healthcare worker with PCR-confirmed SARS-CoV-2 infection or an uninfected control (not recorded which). The CDR3 protein is CASSLVVGTGRAEAFF. In nucleotides, the CDR3 is TGTGCCAGCAGCTTAGTCGTGGGGACAGGGAGGGCTGAAGCTTTCTTT.